The 27 T cell receptor beta chains below come from one sample, sequenced in a study of early stage breast cancer tumors. TCRdb keeps only in-frame clones here, not all; method: immunoSEQ multiplex PCR. The sample has roughly 30,000 clones; more than 65% are singletons. Sequenced material: blood. Receptors originate from a person aged 35-49 years with breast cancer.

This chain joins TRBV7-2 and TRBJ2-5; TRBD1 or TRBD2 may be the D gene (5 bases each). The CDR3 has 16 amino acids. Germline V lookup: CDR1 SGHTA, CDR2 FQGNSA. Trimming pared 1 base from V and 5 bases from J, leaving 17 bases between. DNA of the CDR3: TGTGCCAGCAGCTTAGGAGGGGTTGGGGTTTGGGAGACCCAGTACTTC. Protein sequence: CASSLGGVGVWETQYF.

The chain joins TRBV29-1 to TRBJ2-7, with 8 bases fitting TRBD1. CDR3 length equals 14 residues. CDR1 SQVTM and CDR2 ANQGSEA come from the germline V gene. After removal of 6 bases from V and 6 bases from J, the junction contained 13 bases not matched to a gene. This chain's CDR3 is CSVRDRRSGAEQYF. DNA of the CDR3: TGCAGCGTGAGGGACAGGCGATCGGGTGCCGAGCAGTACTTC.

This clone showed up just a few times. This chain links TRBV6-5 with TRBJ2-3; 7 positions match TRBD2. There are 15 residues in the CDR3. Trimming cost V 6 bases and J 1 base; bases outside gene matches: 7. CDR1 and CDR2 from the germline V gene are MNHEY and SVGAGI. The CDR3 nucleotides are TGTGCCAGCAGGTCGGGACTATCGGGCACAGATACGCAGTATTTT. Translating it yields CASRSGLSGTDTQYF.

The chain recombines TRBV19 with TRBJ2-6; 7 bases agree with TRBD2. V shed 5 bases and J 1 base; nucleotides not matched to a gene: 11. The CDR3 length is 18 residues. The germline V gene encodes CDR1 LNHDA and CDR2 SQIVND (reference sequence). DNA of the CDR3: TGTGCCAGTAGTCCAAGGACGGGAGGAAGATCTGGGGCCAACGTCCTGACTTTC. It codes for CASSPRTGGRSGANVLTF. Variable domain in full (rest from reference TRBV19 and TRBJ2-6): DGGITQSPKYLFRKEGQNVTLSCEQNLNHDAMYWYRQDPGQGLRLIYYSQIVNDFQKGDIAEGYSVSREKKESFPLTVTSAQKNPTAFYLCASSPRTGGRSGANVLTFGAGSRLTVL.

J is TRBJ1-5 and V is TRBV6-6; 7 bases align to TRBD1. In germline, CDR1 is MNHNY, CDR2 SVGAGI (reference sequence). The V segment lost 4 bases and the J segment 7 bases; nucleotides outside the gene matches: 10. The CDR3 totals 15 residues. The CDR3 spells CASSLSGQAGQPQHF. CDR3 in DNA: TGTGCCAGCAGTTTATCTGGACAGGCAGGACAGCCCCAGCATTTT.

V and J are TRBV5-1 and TRBJ1-2; 9 nucleotides match TRBD1. The CDR3 is made up of 14 amino acids. Germline values: CDR1 SGHRS, CDR2 YFSETQ. The junction had 6 bases not matched to a gene; V was cut back by 3 bases and J by 6 bases. CDR3 loop: CASSSDGTGNGYTF. CDR3 sequence (DNA): TGCGCCAGCAGCTCGGATGGGACAGGGAATGGCTACACCTTC.

This rearrangement joins TRBV14 to TRBJ2-5; 7 nucleotides align to TRBD1. The CDR3 is made up of 15 amino acids. Germline CDR1 and CDR2: SGHDN and FVKESK. With V trimmed by 1 base and J by 4 bases, 6 bases remained unmatched. The CDR3 DNA sequence: TGTGCCAGCAGCCAAGCGCACAGGGGAGCAGAGACCCAGTACTTC. This gives the protein CASSQAHRGAETQYF.

The chain carries TRBV6-6 and TRBJ1-5; D not resolved. The CDR3 spans 13 residues. V was shortened by 6 bases and J by 4 bases, with 10 bases between the two germline ends. CDR1 MNHNY and CDR2 SVGAGI come from the germline V gene (reference sequence). CDR3 nucleotides: TGTGCCAGCAGCTCAGTACGAAATCAGCCCCAGCATTTT. Amino acid sequence: CASSSVRNQPQHF.

V gene TRBV7-9 combines with J gene TRBJ1-2, with D perhaps TRBD1 (5 bases). Germline CDR1 is SEHNR and CDR2 is FQNEAQ (reference sequence). CDR3 length equals 14 residues. Trimming shortened V by 3 bases and J by 7 bases, and 15 bases separated the two germline ends. The CDR3 reads CASSFTRVVGGYTF. As DNA, the CDR3 is TGTGCCAGCAGCTTCACCAGGGTGGTAGGTGGCTACACCTTC.

CDR3 residues: CASSQLSSYNSPLHF. The DNA of the CDR3 is TGCGCCAGCAGCCAGCTTAGCTCCTATAATTCACCCCTCCACTTT. This rearrangement joins TRBV4-1 to TRBJ1-6; no reliable D call. This CDR3 has 15 amino acids. V lost 3 bases and J 0 bases, leaving 6 bases between the germline ends. Germline lookup yields CDR1 MGHRA and CDR2 YSYEKL.

The rearrangement uses TRBV29-1 and TRBJ1-2; 10 bases line up with TRBD1. The germline gives CDR1 SQVTM, CDR2 ANQGSEA. The CDR3 has 13 amino acids. With V trimmed by 4 bases and J by 5 bases, 4 bases remained unmatched. CDR3 nucleotides: TGCAGCGTTGGCCGGACAGGGGGGTATGGCTACACCTTC. It specifies CSVGRTGGYGYTF.

This chain connects TRBV7-7 to TRBJ1-1; weak D call: TRBD1 (6 bases). V dropped 5 bases and J dropped 1 base, with 8 bases sitting between them. CDR1 SSHAT and CDR2 FNYEAQ come from the germline V gene (reference sequence). This CDR3 is built from 13 residues. For the CDR3, the DNA is TGTGCCAGCAGCCTGACAGGGAACACTGAAGCTTTCTTT. Amino acids: CASSLTGNTEAFF.

This clone is termed medium-sized. The rearrangement joins TRBV7-2 to TRBJ2-3; tentative D call: TRBD1 (6 bases). This CDR3 is built from 14 residues. Germline V gives CDR1 SGHTA, CDR2 FQGNSA. V lost 1 base and J 1 base, leaving 6 bases between the germline ends. The CDR3 is CASSLGQGTDTQYF. The CDR3, as DNA: TGTGCCAGCAGCTTAGGACAGGGCACAGATACGCAGTATTTT. The variable domain in full, with the rest retrieved from reference TRBV7-2 and TRBJ2-3, is GAGVSQSPSNKVTEKGKDVELRCDPISGHTALYWYRQSLGQGLEFLIYFQGNSAPDKSGLPSDRFSAERTGGSVSTLTIQRTQQEDSAVYLCASSLGQGTDTQYFGPGTRLTVL.

This chain links TRBV18 with TRBJ1-4, with D tentatively TRBD1 (5 bases). CDR1 and CDR2 (germline): KGHSH, LQKENI. This CDR3 has 18 amino acids. Trimming cost V 4 bases and J 4 bases, with 22 bases left between them. The CDR3 DNA reads TGTGCCAGCTCACTGACCTCCAATACGGGACGGATTAATGAAAAACTGTTTTTT. Translated, it gives CASSLTSNTGRINEKLFF.

The rearrangement uses TRBV7-2 and TRBJ2-1; D perhaps matches TRBD1 (6 bases). The CDR3 extends over 14 amino acids. In germline, CDR1 is SGHTA, CDR2 FQGNSA. Trimming removed 5 bases at V and 5 bases at J, with 13 bases between. The CDR3 DNA reads TGTGCCAGCAGCCAGCCGGACAGCGACAATGAGCAGTTCTTC. This codes for CASSQPDSDNEQFF.

The V call is TRBV2, the J call TRBJ2-1; D not resolved. V lost 4 bases and J 0 bases, leaving 7 bases between the germline ends. This CDR3 has 14 amino acids. Germline CDR1 is SNHLY and CDR2 is FYNNEI. The CDR3 nucleotides read TGTGCCAGCAGTGTTACCGGCTCCTACAATGAGCAGTTCTTC. This codes for CASSVTGSYNEQFF.

V is TRBV7-3 and J is TRBJ1-2; the D is unclear. Trimming pared 0 bases from V and 4 bases from J, leaving 18 bases between. The CDR3 contains 17 residues. Germline V gene data show CDR1 as SGHTA and CDR2 as FQGTGA. The CDR3 sequence: CASSLTTRRRILYGYTF. The CDR3 nucleotides are TGTGCCAGCAGCTTAACAACCCGGCGACGGATCCTCTATGGCTACACCTTC.

This clone showed up just a few times. The rearrangement uses TRBV7-2 and TRBJ1-1; 8 nucleotides align to TRBD1. Germline trimming cut 3 bases from V and 6 bases from J; bases unmatched to any gene: 6. Germline V gene data show CDR1 as SGHTA and CDR2 as FQGNSA. This CDR3 comprises 14 residues. In nucleotides, the CDR3 is TGTGCCAGCAGCTTGACGCCAGGGGGCGCTGAAGCTTTCTTT. Its protein product is CASSLTPGGAEAFF.

V gene TRBV30 combines with J gene TRBJ2-1; D is unresolved. V was trimmed by 0 bases and J by 9 bases, leaving 6 bases between them. CDR1 GTSNPN and CDR2 SVGIG come from the germline V gene (reference sequence). This CDR3 has 11 residues. Here the CDR3 DNA reads TGTGCCTGGAGTGTATGGACTGAGCAGTTCTTC. As protein: CAWSVWTEQFF.

The chain couples TRBV11-3 to TRBJ2-2; D is ambiguous. The CDR3 is 12 residues long. Trimming took off 3 bases at V and 5 bases at J, with 4 bases between the two ends. CDR1 is SGHNT and CDR2 is YENEEA in the germline V gene. The CDR3 DNA reads TGTGCCAGCAGCTTTACAACCGGGGAGCTGTTTTTT. It encodes CASSFTTGELFF.

The rearrangement links TRBV4-2 to TRBJ2-7; 14 nucleotides agree with TRBD2. The ends lost 3 bases at V and 4 bases at J; junction bases unmatched: 11. CDR1 LGHNA and CDR2 YNFKEQ come from the germline V gene. This CDR3 region has 18 residues. In nucleotides, the CDR3 is TGTGCCAGCAGCCACCACACGGGACTAGCGGGGGAAGTATACGAGCAGTACTTC. Its protein is CASSHHTGLAGEVYEQYF.

This sequence joins TRBV6-5 and TRBJ1-1; D ambiguous. The germline V gene has CDR1 MNHEY and CDR2 SVGAGI. V gave up 2 bases and J gave up 4 bases, with 14 bases separating them. This CDR3 has 15 amino acids. The CDR3 reads CASSYETIYGTEAFF. The CDR3 DNA reads as TGTGCCAGCAGTTACGAGACTATTTACGGCACTGAAGCTTTCTTT.

This clone has only one observation. The rearrangement uses TRBV5-1 and TRBJ2-7; 11 nucleotides agree with TRBD1. Germline lookup yields CDR1 SGHRS and CDR2 YFSETQ. V was pared by 4 bases and J by 5 bases, with 8 bases of the junction left unmatched. There are 15 residues in the CDR3. The CDR3 protein is CASSGGTGGRDEQYF. CDR3 nucleotide sequence: TGCGCCAGCAGCGGGGGGACAGGGGGTCGGGACGAGCAGTACTTC.

In this sample, this clone turned up a few times. The J gene is TRBJ2-2, the V gene TRBV11-2; 7 nucleotides match TRBD1. CDR1 and CDR2 (germline): SGHAT, FQNNGV. This CDR3 has 16 residues. V lost 5 bases and J lost 0; bases outside the gene matches: 6. The CDR3, as DNA: TGTGCCAGCAGCCGAGACAGGGTGCCGAACACCGGGGAGCTGTTTTTT. It translates to CASSRDRVPNTGELFF.

This clone was picked up a small number of times. The rearrangement joins TRBV30 to TRBJ2-4; TRBD1 might be the D (5 bases). Germline values: CDR1 GTSNPN, CDR2 SVGIG (reference sequence). V shed 3 bases and J shed 8 bases, with 20 bases lying between them. This CDR3 contains 15 residues. The CDR3 sequence is CAWRGPGHLRDIQYF. The CDR3 DNA follows: TGTGCCTGGAGGGGTCCCGGACACCTACGGGACATTCAGTACTTC.

This chain connects TRBV19 to TRBJ1-4; D call uncertain. Trimming removed 6 bases from V and 5 bases from J, with 1 base in between. The CDR3 sequence is 10 residues long. CDR1 is LNHDA, CDR2 SQIVND, per germline (reference sequence). Here the CDR3 reads CASRNEKLFF. DNA of the CDR3: TGTGCCAGTAGAAATGAAAAACTGTTTTTT.

The J gene is TRBJ2-1, the V gene TRBV7-3; 7 bases are a match to TRBD2. The germline V gene has CDR1 SGHTA and CDR2 FQGTGA. The CDR3 covers 16 residues. V lost 5 bases, J lost 2 bases, and 9 bases stayed unmatched. As DNA, the CDR3 is TGTGCCAGCAGCCCCCCGGGGGGAGTCCCCTACAATGAGCAGTTCTTC. It yields the protein CASSPPGGVPYNEQFF.